This entry lists 26 T cell receptor beta chains sequenced from one sample in a study of cytomegalovirus exposure and HLA in healthy donors. 60 Vbeta and 13 Jbeta primers were used in PCR. Libraries were prepared by immunoSEQ multiplex PCR; TCRdb keeps only in-frame clonotypes and omits some of them. The profile shows about 140,000 clones, just under 85% of them singletons. The specimen sequenced was PBMCs. These receptors all stem from a man younger than 40 in good health and CMV-seropositive.

This clone was found a few times. The junction does not match germline at one end; this may be a read error. The genes are TRBV7-9 and TRBJ2-1, with 11 bases fitting TRBD2. The germline CDR1 and CDR2 sequences are SEHNR and FQNEAQ (reference sequence). This CDR3 comprises 16 residues. The CDR3 DNA follows: TGTTCCAGCAGCTTAGACCGACTAGCGGGAATGCATGAGCAGTTCTTC. It translates to CSSSLDRLAGMHEQFF.

The CDR3 DNA reads as TGTGCCAGCAGTGTGGGGCTAGCGGGAGCGGGACAGTACTTC. Protein sequence: CASSVGLAGAGQYF. J is TRBJ2-7 and V is TRBV2; 10 positions match TRBD2. Germline-derived CDR1 and CDR2 are SNHLY and FYNNEI. This CDR3 has 14 residues. V shed 4 bases, J shed 10 bases, and the junction held 10 bases outside the gene matches.

V and J are TRBV2 and TRBJ2-5; 10 positions agree with TRBD2. The end of the DNA aligns better with TRBJ2-7, so the J call may be wrong. CDR1 is SNHLY, CDR2 FYNNEI, per germline. CDR3 length: 15 amino acids. In DNA form, the CDR3 reads TGTGCCAGCAGTGAAAGGACTAGCGGCTCCTACGAGCAGTACTTC. It translates to CASSERTSGSYEQYF.

This chain connects TRBV11-2 to TRBJ1-1; D is uncertain. Germline CDR1 is SGHAT and CDR2 is FQNNGV. The CDR3 spans 15 residues. V shed 5 bases and J shed 2 bases, with 15 bases lying between them. The CDR3 nucleotides are TGTGCCAGCAGCCCCTCCGGGGAGGGTAACACTGAAGCTTTCTTT. Its protein is CASSPSGEGNTEAFF.

The chain links TRBV5-4 to TRBJ1-1; no clear D gene. Germline values: CDR1 SGHNT, CDR2 YYREEE (reference sequence). V lost 3 bases and J 2 bases, leaving 8 bases between the germline ends. CDR3 length: 13 amino acids. The CDR3 is CASSYLFNTEAFF. In nucleotides, the CDR3 is TGTGCCAGCAGCTATTTATTTAACACTGAAGCTTTCTTT.

This clone was seen a few times. The chain uses TRBV7-9 and TRBJ1-1; D unresolved. Trimming cost V 5 bases and J 4 bases, with 20 bases left between them. The CDR3 totals 16 residues. The germline V gene has CDR1 SEHNR and CDR2 FQNEAQ (reference sequence). The CDR3 region is CASSDTTGMYGTEAFF. The CDR3 region has the DNA TGTGCCAGCAGCGATACGACCGGGATGTATGGCACTGAAGCTTTCTTT. Variable domain in full (rest from reference TRBV7-9 and TRBJ1-1): DTGVSQNPRHKITKRGQNVTFRCDPISEHNRLYWYRQTLGQGPEFLTYFQNEAQLEKSRLLSDRFSAERPKGSFSTLEIQRTEQGDSAMYLCASSDTTGMYGTEAFFGQGTRLTVV.

The chain uses TRBV18 and TRBJ2-3, with a possible D match to TRBD1 (6 bases). The CDR3 has 16 residues. Germline CDR1 reads KGHSH; CDR2 reads LQKENI. V gave up 2 bases and J gave up 3 bases, with 15 bases separating them. CDR3 residues: CASSPLQGRGTDTQYF. CDR3 in DNA: TGTGCCAGCTCACCATTACAGGGTAGAGGAACAGATACGCAGTATTTT.

As DNA, the CDR3 is TGTGCCAGCAGCTTACCGGGACAGGACTACGAGCAGTACTTC. It translates to CASSLPGQDYEQYF. The V call is TRBV5-6, the J call TRBJ2-7; 8 bases map to TRBD1. Germline V gives CDR1 SGHDT, CDR2 YYEEEE. J lost 3 bases, V lost 2 bases, and 4 bases had no gene match. The CDR3 totals 14 residues.

J is TRBJ2-5 and V is TRBV18, with 8 bases identical to TRBD2. The CDR3 length is 17 residues. The germline CDR1 and CDR2 sequences are KGHSH and LQKENI. Trimming took 3 bases from V and 2 from J; bases not matched to a gene: 11. The CDR3 reads CASSPVLSGGPQETQYF. In nucleotides, the CDR3 is TGTGCCAGCTCACCTGTTCTAAGCGGGGGACCGCAAGAGACCCAGTACTTC.

The V and J genes are TRBV6-6 and TRBJ1-5, with TRBD1 matching over 8 bases. Germline values: CDR1 MNHNY, CDR2 SVGAGI (reference sequence). The CDR3 consists of 14 residues. J was trimmed by 5 bases and V by 6 bases; bases with no gene match: 6. CDR3 amino acids: CASSLGQGDQPQHF. The CDR3 nucleotides read TGTGCCAGCAGCCTCGGACAGGGTGATCAGCCCCAGCATTTT.

This chain uses TRBV27 with TRBJ1-1; D perhaps matches TRBD1 (5 bases). This CDR3 is 15 amino acids long. Per germline, CDR1 MNHEY and CDR2 SMNVEV (reference sequence). The V end lost 6 bases, the J end lost 0 bases, and 14 bases lay between the germline ends. The CDR3 here is CASSLKPGLNTEAFF. The CDR3 DNA sequence: TGTGCCAGCAGCCTAAAACCAGGGTTGAACACTGAAGCTTTCTTT.

The genes are TRBV2 and TRBJ2-7, with TRBD1 matching over 8 bases. J was trimmed by 3 bases and V by 6 bases; bases with no gene match: 10. CDR3 length equals 15 residues. In germline, CDR1 is SNHLY, CDR2 FYNNEI. The CDR3 DNA follows: TGTGCCAGCAGACCCGGGACAGGCGAATACTACGAGCAGTACTTC. Its translation is CASRPGTGEYYEQYF.

The chain links TRBV5-1 to TRBJ1-2; 7 bases fit TRBD1. Germline lookup yields CDR1 SGHRS and CDR2 YFSETQ. The CDR3 runs 13 residues. Losses at the gene ends were 5 bases for V and 2 bases for J; bases not matched to a gene: 3. The DNA of the CDR3 is TGCGCCAGCAGGGGGGGACAGAACTATGGCTACACCTTC. It specifies CASRGGQNYGYTF. Filled out from reference TRBV5-1 and TRBJ1-2, the complete variable domain reads KAGVTQTPRYLIKTRGQQVTLSCSPISGHRSVSWYQQTPGQGLQFLFEYFSETQRNKGNFPGRFSGRQFSNSRSEMNVSTLELGDSALYLCASRGGQNYGYTFGSGTRLTVV.

This clone turned up a few times. The rearrangement links TRBV15 to TRBJ2-3; a weak D match, TRBD2 (6 bases). Trimming pared 3 bases from V and 5 bases from J, leaving 12 bases between. The CDR3 loop spans 14 amino acids. Germline V gives CDR1 LNHNV, CDR2 YYDKDF (reference sequence). This CDR3 reads CATSSVWGLDTQYF. CDR3 coding DNA: TGTGCCACCAGCAGTGTCTGGGGACTAGATACGCAGTATTTT.

J is TRBJ2-3 and V is TRBV27; no firm D call. The germline CDR1 and CDR2 sequences are MNHEY and SMNVEV (reference sequence). V was cut by 2 bases and J by 1 base, with 16 bases left in between. The CDR3 consists of 17 residues. CDR3 in amino acids: CASSLPFSPLGTDTQYF. CDR3 DNA sequence: TGTGCCAGCAGTTTACCCTTCAGTCCTCTAGGCACAGATACGCAGTATTTT.

The gene calls are TRBV30 and TRBJ2-5; 10 bases fit TRBD1. The V and J ends lost 3 bases and 2 bases, in that order; junction bases with no gene match: 6. This CDR3 spans 15 amino acids. CDR1 and CDR2 (germline): GTSNPN, SVGIG (reference sequence). CDR3 DNA sequence: TGTGCCTGGAGCCGGGGACAGGGGCCACAAGAGACCCAGTACTTC. This codes for CAWSRGQGPQETQYF.

This chain links TRBV28 with TRBJ2-5; no clear D. This CDR3 spans 14 amino acids. Trimming stripped 2 bases from V and 3 bases from J, with 10 bases between. Germline loops: CDR1 MDHEN, CDR2 SYDVKM. CDR3 sequence (DNA): TGTGCCAGCAGTTTACAGGATATCAAAGAGACCCAGTACTTC. This encodes CASSLQDIKETQYF.

This chain connects TRBV6-5 to TRBJ1-5; a weak D match, TRBD1 (5 bases). The CDR3 spans 15 residues. Germline V lookup: CDR1 MNHEY, CDR2 SVGAGI. Deletions cut 7 bases from V and 5 bases from J, with 18 bases between. Written as DNA, the CDR3 is TGTGCCAGCAAAACTGTAGGGGCCAGCGATCAGCCCCAGCATTTT. As protein: CASKTVGASDQPQHF.

The J gene is TRBJ2-5, the V gene TRBV25-1, with D hard to call. V was clipped by 8 bases and J by 1 base, with 14 bases between them. From germline, CDR1 is MGHDK and CDR2 SYGVNS. The CDR3 length is 14 residues. The CDR3 protein is CASSTENRQETQYF. In DNA, the CDR3 is TGTGCCAGCTCAACAGAGAACCGCCAAGAGACCCAGTACTTC.

The chain is built from TRBV28 and TRBJ2-7, with 8 bases that match TRBD1. The V segment lost 7 bases and the J segment 9 bases; nucleotides outside the gene matches: 14. Germline CDR1 and CDR2: MDHEN and SYDVKM. The CDR3 loop spans 14 amino acids. The CDR3 nucleotides are TGTGCCAGCAACCCAGGACAGGGTCAAGGGGGGCAGTACTTC. It codes for CASNPGQGQGGQYF.

This clone was observed a few times. CDR3 sequence reads: CSAGLVAEAFF. The CDR3 DNA sequence: TGCAGTGCCGGACTAGTCGCTGAAGCTTTCTTT. The rearrangement links TRBV20-1 to TRBJ1-1; D is uncertain. Trimming left V 6 bases short and J 6 bases short, with 11 bases between. Per the germline V gene, CDR1 is DFQATT and CDR2 is SNEGSKA (reference sequence). There are 11 residues in the CDR3.

The rearrangement uses TRBV5-1 and TRBJ2-3, with 12 nucleotides matching TRBD2. The CDR3 runs to 16 residues. V trimming: 6 bases; J trimming: 6 bases; junction bases outside the gene matches: 11. Germline V gives CDR1 SGHRS, CDR2 YFSETQ. The CDR3 protein is CASMELAGGPGDTQYF. In nucleotides, the CDR3 is TGCGCCAGCATGGAGCTAGCGGGGGGGCCGGGGGATACGCAGTATTTT.

The V gene is TRBV4-1, the J gene TRBJ2-7; D is possibly TRBD1 (6 bases). Germline V gene lookup returns CDR1 MGHRA and CDR2 YSYEKL. Trimming removed 0 bases from V and 9 bases from J, with 15 bases in between. The CDR3 covers 14 residues. This CDR3 is CASSQDSGARVQYF. The DNA for the CDR3 is TGCGCCAGCAGCCAAGATTCAGGGGCGCGGGTGCAGTACTTC.

The V gene is TRBV1, the J gene TRBJ1-4; whether TRBD1, the table's D call, matches the DNA was not checked. TRBV1 counts as a pseudogene. This CDR3 is built from 12 residues. DNA for the CDR3: TGCACCAGCAGCCCGAGGGGGGAAAAACTGTTTTTT. Protein: CTSSPRGEKLFF.

The J gene is TRBJ2-3, the V gene TRBV19; perhaps TRBD1 as D (5 bases). CDR1 and CDR2 from the germline V gene are LNHDA and SQIVND (reference sequence). This CDR3 has 11 residues. Trimming pared 9 bases from V and 8 bases from J, leaving 12 bases between. CDR3 residues: CASQGTGTQYF. In DNA form, the CDR3 reads TGTGCCAGCCAGGGTACCGGTACGCAGTATTTT. The full variable domain, in which reference TRBV19 and TRBJ2-3 provide the parts outside the CDR3, is DGGITQSPKYLFRKEGQNVTLSCEQNLNHDAMYWYRQDPGQGLRLIYYSQIVNDFQKGDIAEGYSVSREKKESFPLTVTSAQKNPTAFYLCASQGTGTQYFGPGTRLTVL.

CDR3 loop: CASSPRDRANEQFF. As DNA, the CDR3 is TGTGCCAGCAGCCCCCGGGACAGGGCCAATGAGCAGTTCTTC. The rearrangement links TRBV11-2 to TRBJ2-1; 9 bases line up with TRBD1. The CDR3 extends over 14 amino acids. V dropped 5 bases and J dropped 6; count of bases not matched to a gene: 5. From germline, CDR1 is SGHAT and CDR2 FQNNGV.